This TCR beta chain is from a study of control samples from healthy donors and cancer patients (dated by TCRdb to the early 2020s). V and J lose 1 base and 6 bases, and a span of 7 bases separates them. Per the germline V gene (reference sequence), SEHNR is the CDR1 and FQNEAQ is the CDR2. The CDR3 runs 14 amino acids, cysteine and phenylalanine included. CDR3 DNA is the only sequence kept; it has 42 bases, read in frame from the first base. As for this clone: The target of this receptor is not known. No base quality values were provided; no much bigger clone lies one nucleotide off.

The method was the immunoSEQ multiplex PCR assay. Entries here come from immuneACCESS through TCRdb and include only in-frame sequences with V and J called. Some clones fail to appear in such tables; in the studies checked, an unresolved V gene covers under half of the shortfall, and the cause of the remainder is unknown. This sample has roughly 200,000 clones in its table, and around 94% of those were observed once. The ten biggest clones cover over 1.2% of the sample. The sequence was obtained from a man aged 50 or older in good health. Sequencing used blood. This sequence uses TRBV7-9 and TRBJ1-6; confidence is insufficient to name the D gene. The sequence in DNA is TGTGCCAGCAGCTTAGAGACCCTTAATTCACCCCTCCACTTT. Translated, this gives CASSLETLNSPLHF.